Below are 13 T cell receptor beta chains sequenced from a single sample in a study of T cell repertoires in cytomegalovirus infection. The antigens these receptors bind are not known. TCRdb itself ran the reads through MiXCR, one entry per CDR3 protein. The sample carries about 480,000 distinct CDR3 sequences, about 33% recorded once. The material sequenced was cultured PBMCs, taken from culture after CMV antigen stimulation. The receptors originated from a human donor in good health (CMV status not recorded). Some clones in this sample may be carry-over from other donors' samples.

The rearrangement joins TRBV7-6 to TRBJ1-6; D is possibly TRBD1 (6 bases). Germline CDR1 SGHVS, CDR2 FNYEAQ. The CDR3 covers 15 residues. The germline V and J ends were trimmed by 3 bases and 0 bases, with 6 bases remaining between them. The CDR3 reads CASSFRGSYNSPLHF. The CDR3 bases are TGTGCCAGCAGCTTCAGGGGCTCCTATAATTCACCCCTCCACTTT. The full variable domain, in which reference TRBV7-6 and TRBJ1-6 provide the parts outside the CDR3, is GAGVSQSPRYKVTKRGQDVALRCDPISGHVSLYWYRQALGQGPEFLTYFNYEAQQDKSGLPNDRFSAERPEGSISTLTIQRTEQRDSAMYRCASSFRGSYNSPLHFGNGTRLTVT.

This rearrangement joins TRBV29-1 to TRBJ2-2, with D possibly matching TRBD2 (5 bases). Germline assignment: CDR1 SQVTM and CDR2 ANQGSEA. The germline V and J ends were trimmed by 4 bases and 0 bases, with 9 bases remaining between them. CDR3 length: 14 amino acids. The CDR3 bases are TGCAGCGTTGTAGCGCCAGCGAACACCGGGGAGCTGTTTTTT. This gives the protein CSVVAPANTGELFF.

V is TRBV19 and J is TRBJ1-2; a weak D match, TRBD1 (6 bases). The germline gives CDR1 LNHDA, CDR2 SQIVND (reference sequence). CDR3 length equals 17 residues. Trimming took 3 bases from V and 3 from J, leaving 20 bases between them. As DNA, the CDR3 is TGTGCCAGTAGTATTTCCAGGGGCAGGGGATCGGACTATGGCTACACCTTC. This gives the protein CASSISRGRGSDYGYTF.

This clonotype was seen a few times. The CDR3 sequence is CSVLPGSAGEKLFF. Here the CDR3 DNA reads TGCAGCGTTCTTCCGGGCTCAGCGGGTGAAAAACTGTTTTTT. The V call is TRBV29-1, the J call TRBJ1-4; D unresolved. Trimming left V 5 bases short and J 7 bases short, with 17 bases between. CDR3 length equals 14 residues. Germline CDR1 is SQVTM and CDR2 is ANQGSEA.

This clonotype has just a few counts. The rearrangement uses TRBV6-8 and TRBJ2-7, with 9 bases matching TRBD2. Germline CDR1 and CDR2: MNHGY and SAAAGT. This CDR3 comprises 14 residues. V dropped 2 bases and J dropped 4; count of bases not matched to a gene: 3. The CDR3 loop is CASSYLAGRYEQYF. The CDR3 DNA follows: TGTGCCAGCAGTTACCTAGCGGGAAGGTACGAGCAGTACTTC.

The V and J genes are TRBV12-3 or TRBV12-4 and TRBJ2-5; D is unclear. V lost 4 bases, J lost 6 bases, and 12 bases lay in between. This CDR3 region has 13 residues. CDR3 sequence reads: CASSSSTAKTQYF. The DNA for the CDR3 is TGTGCCAGCAGTTCATCAACCGCGAAGACCCAGTACTTC.

This clonotype has just a few counts. The CDR3 region is CASSWSRRQETQYF. The CDR3 region has the DNA TGTGCCAGCAGTTGGTCAAGACGCCAAGAGACCCAGTACTTC. The V call is TRBV28, the J call TRBJ2-5; no definite D call. The V end lost 4 bases, the J end lost 1 base, and 10 bases lay between the germline ends. Germline V gene data show CDR1 as MDHEN and CDR2 as SYDVKM. The CDR3 has 14 residues.

Remarks on this clonotype: At one of its ends the junction is not consistent with the germline gene, which may arise from a read error. This rearrangement joins TRBV7-2 to TRBJ1-5; 7 bases line up with TRBD1. The length of the CDR3 is 15 residues. The germline V gene has CDR1 SGHTA and CDR2 FQGNSA. The CDR3 region has the DNA TGTGCCAGCAACTTAGCGACAGGGTTACATCAGCCCCAGCATTTT. Translated, it gives CASNLATGLHQPQHF.

V and J are TRBV28 and TRBJ2-7; D possibly matches TRBD1 or TRBD2 (5 bases each). Deletions cut 7 bases from V and 4 bases from J, with 23 bases between. CDR1 is MDHEN, CDR2 SYDVKM, per germline. The CDR3 consists of 16 residues. The CDR3 is CASTQSPGRGEYEQYV. The CDR3 DNA sequence: TGTGCCAGCACCCAATCGCCGGGAAGGGGCGAGTACGAGCAGTACGTC.

The CDR3: CASSVDQRISYNEQFF. CDR3 coding DNA: TGTGCCAGCAGCGTAGACCAGCGGATATCCTACAATGAGCAGTTCTTC. The chain couples TRBV9 to TRBJ2-1; possible D gene TRBD2, 5 bases. The CDR3 contains 16 residues. CDR1 and CDR2 (germline): SGDLS, YYNGEE. V was clipped by 0 bases and J by 1 base, with 11 bases between them.

V is TRBV2 and J is TRBJ2-4; either TRBD1 or TRBD2 may supply D (6 bases each). Germline lookup yields CDR1 SNHLY and CDR2 FYNNEI. The CDR3 has 15 amino acids. V dropped 0 bases and J dropped 7 bases, with 13 bases sitting between them. The CDR3 DNA is TGTGCCAGCAGTGAAGCGGGGGGCCCTGGGAACATTCAGTACTTC. Translation: CASSEAGGPGNIQYF.

This clonotype occurred a few times. The J gene is TRBJ1-1, the V gene TRBV27, with D hard to call. CDR3 length: 11 residues. Germline-derived CDR1 and CDR2 are MNHEY and SMNVEV (reference sequence). Trimming removed 7 bases from V and 2 bases from J, with 5 bases in between. Written as DNA, the CDR3 is TGTGCCAGCAAGTCCAACACTGAAGCTTTCTTT. Amino acids: CASKSNTEAFF.

CDR3 bases: TGTGCCAGCAGTTTCTCAGGGGGGGCTGAAGAAAAACTGTTTTTT. Translating it yields CASSFSGGAEEKLFF. This chain uses TRBV12-3 or TRBV12-4 with TRBJ1-4, with 7 bases identical to TRBD1. The CDR3 extends over 15 amino acids. Trimming cost V 3 bases and J 8 bases; bases outside gene matches: 9.